These 19 T cell receptor beta chains originate from one sample sequenced in a study of Ad26.COV2.S vaccination and SARS-CoV-2 variants. Produced via immunoSEQ multiplex PCR; TCRdb's table is partial and in-frame only. The profile covers hundreds of thousands of clones, with 89% appearing a single time and around 1.5% taken by the ten largest. Treatment in this sample: about 20 received Ad26.COV2.S at low or high dose, single or two shots; roughly five received placebo; per-sample allocation not given. Following the first vaccine or placebo injection, samples were taken on day 63. The starting material was peripheral blood, obtained in a trial of Ad26.COV2.S vaccine versus placebo. The receptor source for this set is a person aged 18-65 years who received the Ad26.COV2.S COVID-19 vaccine or a placebo.

The J gene is TRBJ2-3, the V gene TRBV24-1, with 15 bases matching TRBD2. In germline, CDR1 is KGHDR, CDR2 SFDVKD. This CDR3 comprises 14 residues. V trimming: 5 bases; J trimming: 8 bases; junction bases outside the gene matches: 1. CDR3 bases: TGTGCCACCAGTGTGGGACTAGCGGGAGGTACGCAGTATTTT. It specifies CATSVGLAGGTQYF.

The CDR3 loop is CASSLTPYEQYF. DNA for the CDR3: TGTGCCAGCAGCCTCACACCGTACGAGCAGTACTTC. The V call is TRBV6-2 or TRBV6-3, the J call TRBJ2-7, with D hard to call. Between the trimmed V and J ends, which lost 6 bases and 4 bases, there was a span of 10 bases. The CDR3 totals 12 residues. Germline lookup yields CDR1 MNHEY and CDR2 SVGEGT.

This chain uses TRBV6-1 with TRBJ1-4; D possibly corresponds to TRBD1 (5 bases). Germline V gives CDR1 MNHNS, CDR2 SASEGT. The CDR3 totals 15 residues. V gave up 1 base and J gave up 9 bases, with 15 bases separating them. DNA of the CDR3: TGTGCCAGCAGTGAAGGACTTCAGGGTAGGAAAAAACTGTTTTTT. The encoded protein is CASSEGLQGRKKLFF.

This chain uses TRBV6-5 with TRBJ1-1; the D is unclear. The CDR3 covers 15 residues. Trimming removed 0 bases at V and 1 base at J, with 9 bases between. CDR1 and CDR2 from the germline V gene are MNHEY and SVGAGI. Here the CDR3 DNA reads TGTGCCAGCAGTTACTCAGTTCGGAGGAACACTGAAGCTTTCTTT. Translated: CASSYSVRRNTEAFF.

This clone was counted once. Different DNA sequences within this sample yield the same CDR3. The chain employs TRBV7-9 and TRBJ2-2; D remains unclear. Trimming shortened V by 6 bases and J by 5 bases, and 10 bases separated the two germline ends. The CDR3 extends over 13 amino acids. Germline V gene sequence: CDR1 SEHNR, CDR2 FQNEAQ (reference sequence). The CDR3 loop is CASSRDGTGELFF. The CDR3 bases are TGTGCCAGCAGTCGAGACGGGACCGGGGAGCTGTTTTTT.

The V call is TRBV19, the J call TRBJ1-3; D not resolved. Germline V CDR1 and CDR2: LNHDA, SQIVND (reference sequence). This CDR3 has 16 amino acids. Between the trimmed V and J ends, which lost 1 base and 0 bases, there was a span of 10 bases. The CDR3 bases are TGTGCCAGTAGTATAGGCGGTGGGATCTCTGGAAACACCATATATTTT. It translates to CASSIGGGISGNTIYF.

V is TRBV7-9 and J is TRBJ1-2; no clear D gene. V was clipped by 5 bases and J by 0 bases, with 7 bases between them. Germline V gene lookup returns CDR1 SEHNR and CDR2 FQNEAQ (reference sequence). This CDR3 contains 13 residues. The CDR3 DNA follows: TGTGCCAGCAGCCGTATCCCTAACTATGGCTACACCTTC. This codes for CASSRIPNYGYTF.

This clone was found a few times. This sequence joins TRBV6-5 and TRBJ2-7; the D is unclear. The V end was cut by 6 bases, the J end by 4 bases, with 13 bases between. The CDR3 covers 13 residues. The germline CDR1 and CDR2 sequences are MNHEY and SVGAGI. As DNA, the CDR3 is TGTGCCAGCAGGAAAAGACAACTATACGAGCAGTACTTC. This sequence encodes CASRKRQLYEQYF.

Only one count was recorded for this clone. V gene TRBV7-2 combines with J gene TRBJ1-5, with no clear D. Trimming removed 1 base at V and 6 bases at J, with 7 bases between. The CDR3 loop spans 13 amino acids. The V gene's germline CDR1 is SGHTA and CDR2 FQGNSA. The CDR3 is CASSLGWGQPQHF. The CDR3 DNA reads as TGTGCCAGCAGCTTAGGCTGGGGTCAGCCCCAGCATTTT.

In its sample, this clone was seen a few times. The chain employs TRBV6-5 and TRBJ2-2; a possible D gene is TRBD1 (6 bases). The CDR3 sequence is 15 residues long. CDR1 and CDR2 (germline): MNHEY, SVGAGI. The V gene lost 6 bases and the J gene lost 4 bases, with 15 bases spanning the gap. The CDR3 coding sequence is TGTGCCAGCAGCACAGGACAGCCGATCACCGGGGAGCTGTTTTTT. Translation: CASSTGQPITGELFF.

This rearrangement joins TRBV29-1 to TRBJ2-1; TRBD1 aligns across 9 bases. The germline gives CDR1 SQVTM, CDR2 ANQGSEA. This CDR3 contains 11 residues. The J segment lost 12 bases and the V segment lost 5 bases, leaving 5 bases of the junction unmatched. Here the CDR3 DNA reads TGCAGCGTTAGAGGGGACAGGGTGCAGTTCTTC. Translating it yields CSVRGDRVQFF.

The chain is built from TRBV7-9 and TRBJ2-3, with a weak D call TRBD2 (6 bases). CDR1 SEHNR and CDR2 FQNEAQ come from the germline V gene (reference sequence). The CDR3 length is 14 residues. V was shortened by 3 bases and J by 6 bases, with 13 bases between the two germline ends. The CDR3 DNA reads TGTGCCAGCAGCTTGTCCGGAGGGGCCGATACGCAGTATTTT. It specifies CASSLSGGADTQYF.

The genes are TRBV19 and TRBJ2-6; unclear D gene. From germline, CDR1 is LNHDA and CDR2 SQIVND (reference sequence). Trimming pared 5 bases from V and 4 bases from J, leaving 12 bases between. The CDR3 covers 15 residues. CDR3 bases: TGTGCCAGTAGTGCCCGGCAATCCGGGGCCAACGTCCTGACTTTC. This sequence encodes CASSARQSGANVLTF.

V is TRBV27 and J is TRBJ2-7; 7 nucleotides align to TRBD1. CDR1 is MNHEY and CDR2 is SMNVEV in the germline V gene (reference sequence). This CDR3 is built from 19 residues. J was trimmed by 2 bases and V by 2 bases; bases with no gene match: 18. CDR3 region: CASSLRGPLYNGLTYEQYF. Written as DNA, the CDR3 is TGTGCCAGCAGTTTAAGGGGGCCTCTCTACAACGGGCTGACCTACGAGCAGTACTTC.

The rearrangement joins TRBV29-1 to TRBJ2-1; D gene uncertain. The CDR3 totals 10 residues. Trimming removed 4 bases at V and 6 bases at J, with 4 bases between. Germline assignment: CDR1 SQVTM and CDR2 ANQGSEA. CDR3 nucleotides: TGCAGCGTTGGTAGCAATGAGCAGTTCTTC. Its protein is CSVGSNEQFF.

The rearrangement joins TRBV19 to TRBJ1-1; no firm D call. The CDR3 runs 14 residues. Germline lookup yields CDR1 LNHDA and CDR2 SQIVND (reference sequence). Trimming removed 3 bases from V and 5 bases from J, with 13 bases in between. The CDR3: CASSINAVRTEAFF. CDR3 nucleotides: TGTGCCAGTAGTATCAACGCGGTTAGGACTGAAGCTTTCTTT.

As to this clone: Being one base from a much bigger clone, this may be a read error. This same CDR3 is encoded by further DNA sequences in the sample. The chain uses TRBV6-2 or TRBV6-3 and TRBJ1-2; D remains unclear. Trimming took off 5 bases at V and 5 bases at J, with 6 bases between the two ends. The CDR3 is 11 residues long. Per the germline V gene, CDR1 is MNHEY and CDR2 is SVGEGT. CDR3 in amino acids: CASSPGYGYTF. As DNA, the CDR3 is TGTGCCAGCAGTCCGGGGTATGGCTACACCTTC.

This chain joins TRBV5-1 and TRBJ2-2; D is undetermined. V was clipped by 0 bases and J by 2 bases, with 5 bases between them. In germline, CDR1 is SGHRS, CDR2 YFSETQ. This CDR3 has 14 amino acids. The CDR3: CASSLVTNTGELFF. The CDR3 bases are TGCGCCAGCAGCTTGGTCACCAACACCGGGGAGCTGTTTTTT.

The chain joins TRBV7-2 to TRBJ1-2; the match to TRBD1 covers 11 bases. The CDR3 length is 15 residues. In germline, CDR1 is SGHTA, CDR2 FQGNSA. V gave up 5 bases and J gave up 4 bases; unmatched junction bases: 6. CDR3 sequence reads: CASSPWTGGAYGYTF. The CDR3 region has the DNA TGTGCCAGCAGCCCATGGACAGGGGGCGCCTATGGCTACACCTTC.